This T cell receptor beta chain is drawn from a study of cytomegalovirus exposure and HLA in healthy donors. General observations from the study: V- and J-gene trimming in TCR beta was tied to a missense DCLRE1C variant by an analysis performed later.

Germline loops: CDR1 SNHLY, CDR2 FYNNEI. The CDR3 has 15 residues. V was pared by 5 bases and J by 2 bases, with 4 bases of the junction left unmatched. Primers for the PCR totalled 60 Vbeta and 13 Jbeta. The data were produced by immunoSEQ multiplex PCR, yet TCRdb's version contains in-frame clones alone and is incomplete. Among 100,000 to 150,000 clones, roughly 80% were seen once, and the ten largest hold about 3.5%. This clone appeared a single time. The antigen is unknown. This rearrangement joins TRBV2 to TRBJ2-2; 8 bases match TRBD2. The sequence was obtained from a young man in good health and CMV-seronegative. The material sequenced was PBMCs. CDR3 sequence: CASSFSGRNTGELFF. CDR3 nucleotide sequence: TGTGCCAGCAGTTTCAGCGGGAGAAACACCGGGGAGCTGTTTTTT.